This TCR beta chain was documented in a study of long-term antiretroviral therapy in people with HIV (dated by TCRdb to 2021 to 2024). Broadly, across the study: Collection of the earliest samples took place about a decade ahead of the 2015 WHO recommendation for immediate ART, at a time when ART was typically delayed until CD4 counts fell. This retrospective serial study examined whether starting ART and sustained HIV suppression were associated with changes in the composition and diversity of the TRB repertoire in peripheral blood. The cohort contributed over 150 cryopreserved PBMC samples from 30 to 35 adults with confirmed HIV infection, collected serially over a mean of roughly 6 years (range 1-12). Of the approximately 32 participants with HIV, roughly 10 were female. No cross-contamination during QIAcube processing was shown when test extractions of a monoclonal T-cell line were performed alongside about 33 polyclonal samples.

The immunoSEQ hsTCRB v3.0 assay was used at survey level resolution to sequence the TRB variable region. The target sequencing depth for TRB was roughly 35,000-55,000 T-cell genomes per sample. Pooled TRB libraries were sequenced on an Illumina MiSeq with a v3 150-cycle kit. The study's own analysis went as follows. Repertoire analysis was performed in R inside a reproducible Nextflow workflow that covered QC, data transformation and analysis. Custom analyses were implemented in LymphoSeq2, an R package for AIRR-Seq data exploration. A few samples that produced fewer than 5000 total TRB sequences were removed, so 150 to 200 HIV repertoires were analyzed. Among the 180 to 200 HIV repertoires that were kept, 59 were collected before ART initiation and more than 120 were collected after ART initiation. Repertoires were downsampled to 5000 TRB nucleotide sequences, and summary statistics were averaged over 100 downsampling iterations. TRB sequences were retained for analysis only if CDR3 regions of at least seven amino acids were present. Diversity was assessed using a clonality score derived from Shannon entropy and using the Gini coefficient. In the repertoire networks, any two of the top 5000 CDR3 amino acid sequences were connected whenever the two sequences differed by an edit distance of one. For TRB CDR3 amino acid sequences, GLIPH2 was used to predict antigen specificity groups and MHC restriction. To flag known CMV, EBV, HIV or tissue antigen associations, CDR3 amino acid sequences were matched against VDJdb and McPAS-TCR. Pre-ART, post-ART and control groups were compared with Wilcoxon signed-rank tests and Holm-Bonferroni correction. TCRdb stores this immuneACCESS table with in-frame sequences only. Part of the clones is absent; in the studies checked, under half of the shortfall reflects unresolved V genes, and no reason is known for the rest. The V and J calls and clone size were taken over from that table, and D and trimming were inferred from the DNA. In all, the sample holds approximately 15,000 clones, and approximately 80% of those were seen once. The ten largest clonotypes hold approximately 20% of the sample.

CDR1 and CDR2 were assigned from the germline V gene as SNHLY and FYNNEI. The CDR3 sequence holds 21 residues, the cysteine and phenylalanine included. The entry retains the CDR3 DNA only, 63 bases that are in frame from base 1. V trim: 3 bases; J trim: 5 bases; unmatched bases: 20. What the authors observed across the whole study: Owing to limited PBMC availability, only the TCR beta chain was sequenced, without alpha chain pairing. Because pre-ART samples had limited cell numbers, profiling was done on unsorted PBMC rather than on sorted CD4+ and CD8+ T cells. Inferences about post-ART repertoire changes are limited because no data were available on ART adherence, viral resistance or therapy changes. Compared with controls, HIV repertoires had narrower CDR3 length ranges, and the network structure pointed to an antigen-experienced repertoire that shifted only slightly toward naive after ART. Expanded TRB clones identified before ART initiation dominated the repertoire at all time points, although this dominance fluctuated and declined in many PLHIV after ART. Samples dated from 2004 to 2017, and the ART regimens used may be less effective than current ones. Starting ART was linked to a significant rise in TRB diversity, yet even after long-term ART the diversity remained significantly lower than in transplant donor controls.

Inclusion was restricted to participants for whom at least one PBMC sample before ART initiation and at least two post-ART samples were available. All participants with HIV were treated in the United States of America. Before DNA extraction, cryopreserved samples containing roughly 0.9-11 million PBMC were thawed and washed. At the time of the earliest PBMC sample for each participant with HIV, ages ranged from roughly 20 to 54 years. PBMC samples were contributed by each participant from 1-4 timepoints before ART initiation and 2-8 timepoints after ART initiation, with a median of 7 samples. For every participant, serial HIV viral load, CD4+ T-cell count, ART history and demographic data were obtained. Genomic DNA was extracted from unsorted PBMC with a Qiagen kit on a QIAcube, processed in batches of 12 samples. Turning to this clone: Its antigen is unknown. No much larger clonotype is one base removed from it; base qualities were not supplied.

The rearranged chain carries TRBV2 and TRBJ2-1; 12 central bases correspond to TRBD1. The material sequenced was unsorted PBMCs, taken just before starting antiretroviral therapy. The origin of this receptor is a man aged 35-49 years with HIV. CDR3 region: CASSEARTGQGAFRVNNEQFF. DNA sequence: TGTGCCAGCAGTGAGGCGAGAACGGGACAGGGGGCTTTTCGTGTCAACAATGAGCAGTTCTTC.